This TCR beta chain was documented in a study of vaccination effects on CD4 cells after COVID-19. The table came from immunoSEQ multiplex PCR; TCRdb's copy has only in-frame clones and leaves some out. Among approximately 61,000 clones listed, roughly 73% were seen once. A word on this clone: The target antigen is unknown.

Notes on the study in general: Cross-reactivity with common cold coronaviruses was shown by only 1 of 255 vaccine-induced clones in healthy vaccinees. Few convalescent patients, and no early post-infection timepoints, were available to the study.

Germline V lookup: CDR1 LNHDA, CDR2 SQIVND (reference sequence). CDR3 length: 17 amino acids. V gave up 3 bases and J gave up 2 bases, with 18 bases separating them. Antigen-specific CD4+ T cells expanded by the ViraFEST assay with viral peptide pools were then sequenced. Culturing for around 10 days preceded CD4+ T cell isolation. All study participants received two doses of BNT162b2 or mRNA-1273 vaccine. Each vaccine recipient was nucleocapsid antibody negative and had no prior SARS-CoV-2 infection. IL-2 medium took the place of half the medium on both days 3 and 7. This rearrangement joins TRBV19 to TRBJ2-3; D call uncertain. Sequencing used CD4+ T cells from PBMCs cultured with HCoV-229E spike peptides, obtained after COVID-19 vaccination. The TCR was taken from a human donor who received a COVID-19 vaccine. CDR3 sequence (DNA): TGTGCCAGTAGTATCTCCGGCGGAGCCAGGCACACAGATACGCAGTATTTT. Protein: CASSISGGARHTDTQYF. The whole variable domain, remainder taken from reference TRBV19 and TRBJ2-3, is DGGITQSPKYLFRKEGQNVTLSCEQNLNHDAMYWYRQDPGQGLRLIYYSQIVNDFQKGDIAEGYSVSREKKESFPLTVTSAQKNPTAFYLCASSISGGARHTDTQYFGPGTRLTVL.